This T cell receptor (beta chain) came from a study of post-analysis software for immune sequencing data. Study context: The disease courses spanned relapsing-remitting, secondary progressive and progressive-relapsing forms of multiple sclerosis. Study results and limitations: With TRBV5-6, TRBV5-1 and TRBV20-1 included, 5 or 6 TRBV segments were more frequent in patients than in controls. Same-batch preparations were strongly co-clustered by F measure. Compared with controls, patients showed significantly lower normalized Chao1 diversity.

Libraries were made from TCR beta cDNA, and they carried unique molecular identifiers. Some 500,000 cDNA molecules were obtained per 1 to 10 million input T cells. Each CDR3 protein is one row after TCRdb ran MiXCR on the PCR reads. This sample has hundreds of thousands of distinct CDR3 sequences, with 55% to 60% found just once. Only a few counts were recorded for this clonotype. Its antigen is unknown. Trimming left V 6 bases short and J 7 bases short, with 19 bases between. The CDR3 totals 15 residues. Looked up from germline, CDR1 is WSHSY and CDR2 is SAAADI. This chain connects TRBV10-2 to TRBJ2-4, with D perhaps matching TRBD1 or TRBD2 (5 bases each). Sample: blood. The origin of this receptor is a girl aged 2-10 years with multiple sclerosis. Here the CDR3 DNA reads TGCGCCAGCAGCTCATCCGGGACCACAACTAACATTCAGTACTTC. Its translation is CASSSSGTTTNIQYF.